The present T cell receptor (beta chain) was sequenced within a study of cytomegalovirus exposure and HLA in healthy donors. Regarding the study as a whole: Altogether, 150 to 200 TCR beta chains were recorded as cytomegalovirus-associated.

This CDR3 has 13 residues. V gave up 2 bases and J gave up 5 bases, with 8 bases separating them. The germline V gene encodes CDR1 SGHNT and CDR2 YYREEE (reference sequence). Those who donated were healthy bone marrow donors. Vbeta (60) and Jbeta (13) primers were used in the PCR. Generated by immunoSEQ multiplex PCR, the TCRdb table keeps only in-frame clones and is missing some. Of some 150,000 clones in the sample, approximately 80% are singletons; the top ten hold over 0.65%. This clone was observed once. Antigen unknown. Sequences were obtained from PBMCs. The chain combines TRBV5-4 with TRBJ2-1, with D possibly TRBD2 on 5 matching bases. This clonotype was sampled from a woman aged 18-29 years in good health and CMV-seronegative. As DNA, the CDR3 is TGTGCCAGCAGCTTTGGTAGCGACAATGAGCAGTTCTTC. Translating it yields CASSFGSDNEQFF.